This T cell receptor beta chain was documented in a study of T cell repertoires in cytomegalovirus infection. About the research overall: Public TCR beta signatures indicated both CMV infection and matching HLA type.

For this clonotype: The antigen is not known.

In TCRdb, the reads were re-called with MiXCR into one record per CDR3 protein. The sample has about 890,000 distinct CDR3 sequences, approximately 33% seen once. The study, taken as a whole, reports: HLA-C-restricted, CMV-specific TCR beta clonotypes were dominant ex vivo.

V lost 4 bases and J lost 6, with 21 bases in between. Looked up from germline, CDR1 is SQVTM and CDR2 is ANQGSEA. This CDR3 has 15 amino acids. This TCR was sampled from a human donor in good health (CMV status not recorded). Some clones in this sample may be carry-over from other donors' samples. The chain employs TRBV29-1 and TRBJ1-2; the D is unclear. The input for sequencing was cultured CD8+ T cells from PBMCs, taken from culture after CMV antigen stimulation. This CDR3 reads CSVVRLSLEDDGYTF. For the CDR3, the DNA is TGCAGCGTTGTTCGGTTATCCTTAGAGGACGATGGCTACACCTTC. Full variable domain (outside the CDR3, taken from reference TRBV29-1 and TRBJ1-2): SAVISQKPSRDICQRGTSLTIQCQVDSQVTMMFWYRQQPGQSLTLIATANQGSEATYESGFVIDKFPISRPNLTFSTLTVSNMSPEDSSIYLCSVVRLSLEDDGYTFGSGTRLTVV.